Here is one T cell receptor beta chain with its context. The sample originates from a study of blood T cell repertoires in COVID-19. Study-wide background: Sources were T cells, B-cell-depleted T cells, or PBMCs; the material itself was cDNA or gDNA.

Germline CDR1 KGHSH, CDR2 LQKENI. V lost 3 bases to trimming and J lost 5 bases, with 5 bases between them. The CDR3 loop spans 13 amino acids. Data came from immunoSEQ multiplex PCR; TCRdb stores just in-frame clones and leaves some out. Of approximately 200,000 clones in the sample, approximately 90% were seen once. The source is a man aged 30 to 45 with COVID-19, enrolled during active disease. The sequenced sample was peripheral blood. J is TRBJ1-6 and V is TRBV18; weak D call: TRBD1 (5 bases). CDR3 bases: TGTGCCAGCTCACCGACAGATAATTCACCCCTCCACTTT. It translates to CASSPTDNSPLHF.